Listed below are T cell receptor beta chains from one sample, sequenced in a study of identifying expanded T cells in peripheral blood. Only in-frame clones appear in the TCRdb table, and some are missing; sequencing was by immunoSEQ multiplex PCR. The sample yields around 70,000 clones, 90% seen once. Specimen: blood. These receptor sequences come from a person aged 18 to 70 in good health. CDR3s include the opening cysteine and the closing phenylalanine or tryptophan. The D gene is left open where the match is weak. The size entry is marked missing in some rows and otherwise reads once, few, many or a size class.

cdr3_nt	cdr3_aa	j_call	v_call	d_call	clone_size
TGTGCCAGCAGCCTCCGGGACAGGGATCCCGGGGAGCTGTTTTTT	CASSLRDRDPGELFF	TRBJ2-2	TRBV7-6	TRBD1	once
TGCAGCGGTCAGGACCCGAACACTGAAGCTTTCTTT	CSGQDPNTEAFF	TRBJ1-1	TRBV29-1	-	few
TGTGCCAGCAGCTACTCTGTAGGAACCTACGAGCAGTACTTC	CASSYSVGTYEQYF	TRBJ2-7	TRBV7-2	-	-
TGTGCCAGCAGCTTGGATTACTCCTACGAGCAGTACTTC	CASSLDYSYEQYF	TRBJ2-7	TRBV5-4	-	-
TGTGCCAGTAGAAACGGGGGCACAGATACGCAGTATTTT	CASRNGGTDTQYF	TRBJ2-3	TRBV19	-	once
TGTGCCAGCAGCGCAGCTAGCACGGGGAACACCGGGGAGCTGTTTTTT	CASSAASTGNTGELFF	TRBJ2-2	TRBV9	-	-
TGTGCCAGCAGCGTAGGTAGCGGGAGGATGTATGAGCAGTTCTTC	CASSVGSGRMYEQFF	TRBJ2-1	TRBV9	TRBD2	once
TGTGCCAGTAGTCCGACGGGCGGCCAACTAGGAAACACCATATATTTT	CASSPTGGQLGNTIYF	TRBJ1-3	TRBV19	-	once
TGTGCCAGCAGCTGGGGACAGTCCTACGAGCAGTACTTC	CASSWGQSYEQYF	TRBJ2-7	TRBV7-6	TRBD1	-
TGTGCCAGCACCTTACTTATGGACACCGGGGAGCTGTTTTTT	CASTLLMDTGELFF	TRBJ2-2	TRBV7-8	-	-
TGTGCCAGCAGCCCCAAGAATGAAAAACTGTTTTTT	CASSPKNEKLFF	TRBJ1-4	TRBV14	-	-
TGCAGCGTAGGGACAGGGGGCGTCTATGGCTACACCTTC	CSVGTGGVYGYTF	TRBJ1-2	TRBV29-1	TRBD1	-
TGTGCCAGCAGTGATCGTCCGGAAGCTTTCTTT	CASSDRPEAFF	TRBJ1-1	TRBV2	-	-
TGTGCCAGCAGCCCCCAACCTGGATACAATGAGCAGTTCTTC	CASSPQPGYNEQFF	TRBJ2-1	TRBV9	-	-
TGTGCCGGCCGATATTATAGCTCCTATAATTCACCCCTCCACTTT	CAGRYYSSYNSPLHF	TRBJ1-6	TRBV30	-	-
TGTGCCAGTACCCCGGGCCGACTAGGATACACCGGGGAGCTGTTTTTT	CASTPGRLGYTGELFF	TRBJ2-2	TRBV19	-	-
TGTGCCAGCAGCTTCCCCGGGACTAGAAGCACAGATACGCAGTATTTT	CASSFPGTRSTDTQYF	TRBJ2-3	TRBV7-2	TRBD2	-
TGTGCCCTGTCAGCCCGGGACACCTCCTACGAGCAGTACTTC	CALSARDTSYEQYF	TRBJ2-7	TRBV6-1	-	-
TGCGCCAGCAGCTTGGGTAGTAACCTCGGGGAGCTGTTTTTT	CASSLGSNLGELFF	TRBJ2-2	TRBV5-1	-	-
TGTGCCAGCAGCTTGTCGAGGTACGAGCAGTACTTC	CASSLSRYEQYF	TRBJ2-7	TRBV5-6	-	-
TGTGCCAGCAGCTTAGGTCTAAGGCAGCCCCAGCATTTT	CASSLGLRQPQHF	TRBJ1-5	TRBV7-9	-	-
TGTGCCAGCAGGTACCACAGGGGAGATAAAAACTATGGCTACACCTTC	CASRYHRGDKNYGYTF	TRBJ1-2	TRBV6-7	TRBD1	-
TGCGCCAGCGTCAGACATTTCAACGTCCTGACTTTC	CASVRHFNVLTF	TRBJ2-6	TRBV23-1	-	-
TGTGCCAGCAGGGCAGGGGATATTGAAGCTTTCTTT	CASRAGDIEAFF	TRBJ1-1	TRBV2	-	-
TGTGCCAGCAGCCCGGGACCCCGAAACACAGATACGCAGTATTTT	CASSPGPRNTDTQYF	TRBJ2-3	TRBV14	-	once
TGTGCCAGCAGCTTAGTAATCTCCTTGAACTATGGCTACACCTTC	CASSLVISLNYGYTF	TRBJ1-2	TRBV5-5	-	once
TGCGCCAGCAGTGGGGGACAGATAAACACCGGGGAGCTGTTTTTT	CASSGGQINTGELFF	TRBJ2-2	TRBV10-1	TRBD1	-
TGTGCCAGCAGCTCAATAGCGGGGAAGGGGGAGACCCAGTACTTC	CASSSIAGKGETQYF	TRBJ2-5	TRBV11-2	TRBD2	-
TGTGCCTGGGGACAGAGGTACGCAGATACGCAGTATTTT	CAWGQRYADTQYF	TRBJ2-3	TRBV30	-	-
TGCGCCAGCAGCCAGGGACAGGGCTATGGCTACACCTTC	CASSQGQGYGYTF	TRBJ1-2	TRBV4-3	TRBD1	-